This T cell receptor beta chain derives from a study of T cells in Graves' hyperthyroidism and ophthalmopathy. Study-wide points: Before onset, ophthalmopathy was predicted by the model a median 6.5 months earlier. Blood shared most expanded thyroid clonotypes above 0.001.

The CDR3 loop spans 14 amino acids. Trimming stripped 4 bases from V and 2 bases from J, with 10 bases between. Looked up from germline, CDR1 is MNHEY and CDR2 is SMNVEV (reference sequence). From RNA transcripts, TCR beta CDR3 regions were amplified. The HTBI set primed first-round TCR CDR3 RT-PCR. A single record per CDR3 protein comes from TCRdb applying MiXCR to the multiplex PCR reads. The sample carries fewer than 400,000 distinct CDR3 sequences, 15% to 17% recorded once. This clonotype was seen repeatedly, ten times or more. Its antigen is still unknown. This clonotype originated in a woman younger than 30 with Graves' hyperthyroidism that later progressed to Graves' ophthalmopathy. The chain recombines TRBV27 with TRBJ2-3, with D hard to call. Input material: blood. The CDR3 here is CASSSSGYTDTQYF. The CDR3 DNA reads TGTGCCAGCAGTTCATCAGGCTACACAGATACGCAGTATTTT.